The 20 T cell receptor beta chains reported below all come from one sample, sequenced in a study of immune evolution from preneoplasia to lung adenocarcinoma. The data were produced by immunoSEQ multiplex PCR, yet TCRdb's version contains in-frame clones alone and is incomplete. This table holds several thousand clones, roughly four fifths found once. The sequenced sample consisted of FFPE lung adenocarcinoma in situ tissue. The receptors shown here come from a person aged 70 to 85 with lung adenocarcinoma.

By proportion, this clone is large. V gene TRBV11-2 combines with J gene TRBJ2-2; 8 bases are a match to TRBD2. Trimming cost V 4 bases and J 1 base; bases outside gene matches: 11. The CDR3 loop spans 18 amino acids. Germline V gene sequence: CDR1 SGHAT, CDR2 FQNNGV. The CDR3 DNA is TGTGCCAGCAGCTCCACCCCTATGGCGGGAGGGAACACCGGGGAGCTGTTTTTT. It encodes CASSSTPMAGGNTGELFF.

As DNA, the CDR3 is TGCGCCAGCAGCTTATTTAGACGGAATGAGCAGTTCTTC. Translating gives CASSLFRRNEQFF. The chain is built from TRBV5-1 and TRBJ2-1; D not certain. The CDR3 loop spans 13 amino acids. In germline, CDR1 is SGHRS, CDR2 YFSETQ. V was pared by 2 bases and J by 7 bases, with 10 bases between.

This chain joins TRBV5-4 and TRBJ2-3, with 9 nucleotides matching TRBD2. In germline, CDR1 is SGHNT, CDR2 YYREEE (reference sequence). V lost 0 bases, J lost 4 bases, and 6 bases stayed unmatched. This CDR3 is 16 amino acids long. The CDR3: CASSLVWRGGPDTQYF. The CDR3 DNA follows: TGTGCCAGCAGCTTGGTTTGGCGGGGGGGCCCAGATACGCAGTATTTT.

V is TRBV21-1 and J is TRBJ2-3; TRBD2 is the table's D call, not checked against the DNA. TRBV21-1 is a listed pseudogene. The CDR3 totals 16 residues. The CDR3 nucleotides read TGTGCCAGCAGCAAAGTACCTAGCGGGAGGGCCGAGGAGGAGTATTTT. Amino acid sequence: CASSKVPSGRAEEEYF.

This clone was observed a handful of times. The chain joins TRBV27 to TRBJ1-1; the D gene is possibly TRBD1 (5 bases). There are 13 residues in the CDR3. V lost 10 bases, J lost 1 base, and 13 bases lay in between. CDR1 and CDR2 from the germline V gene are MNHEY and SMNVEV (reference sequence). The CDR3: CATSQQENTEAFF. DNA of the CDR3: TGTGCCACCAGCCAACAGGAGAACACTGAAGCTTTCTTT.

This clone was seen only once. The chain has TRBV15 and TRBJ2-5; D gene ambiguous. Trimming took off 4 bases at V and 2 bases at J, with 14 bases between the two ends. The germline V gene encodes CDR1 LNHNV and CDR2 YYDKDF (reference sequence). The CDR3 length is 15 residues. CDR3: CATSTGETFQETQYF. The CDR3 bases are TGTGCCACCAGCACTGGAGAGACTTTTCAAGAGACCCAGTACTTC.

The gene calls are TRBV6-6 and TRBJ1-2; D is undetermined. V was clipped by 2 bases and J by 7 bases, with 17 bases between them. The germline CDR1 and CDR2 sequences are MNHNY and SVGAGI (reference sequence). The CDR3 totals 15 residues. The CDR3 loop reads CASSYRVGVSSGYTF. In nucleotides, the CDR3 is TGTGCCAGCAGTTACAGGGTGGGCGTATCGAGTGGCTACACCTTC.

V and J are TRBV29-1 and TRBJ2-1; the D call may be TRBD1 or TRBD2 (6 bases each). Trimming left V 6 bases short and J 4 bases short, with 16 bases between. Germline assignment: CDR1 SQVTM and CDR2 ANQGSEA. The CDR3 is 14 amino acids. The CDR3 region has the DNA TGCAGCGTGGGGACCGGAGGGGGGTACAATGAGCAGTTCTTC. This translates into CSVGTGGGYNEQFF.

This clone showed up just a few times. This rearrangement joins TRBV2 to TRBJ2-1; either TRBD1 or TRBD2 may fit D (5 bases each). Trimming took 6 bases from V and 5 from J, leaving 14 bases between them. This CDR3 comprises 14 residues. Germline values: CDR1 SNHLY, CDR2 FYNNEI. The CDR3 spells CASSVGTADNEQFF. In DNA form, the CDR3 reads TGTGCCAGCAGCGTAGGGACGGCCGACAATGAGCAGTTCTTC.

The V gene is TRBV5-1, the J gene TRBJ1-3; TRBD1 is a possible D gene (6 bases). There are 15 residues in the CDR3. Germline CDR1 and CDR2: SGHRS and YFSETQ. V was clipped by 4 bases and J by 0 bases, with 11 bases between them. The chain's CDR3 is CASSDNRVSGNTIYF. CDR3 sequence (DNA): TGCGCCAGCAGCGACAACAGGGTCTCTGGAAACACCATATATTTT.

J is TRBJ2-7 and V is TRBV11-2, with 7 bases matching TRBD1. CDR3 length equals 14 residues. Germline V gene lookup returns CDR1 SGHAT and CDR2 FQNNGV. Germline trimming cut 1 base from V and 2 bases from J; bases unmatched to any gene: 2. The CDR3 nucleotides are TGTGCCAGCAGCTTAGTAGGGACAGCCTACGAGCAGTACTTC. The encoded protein is CASSLVGTAYEQYF.

The V and J genes are TRBV6-1 and TRBJ1-5; D possibly corresponds to TRBD1 (6 bases). CDR3 size: 15 residues. The V end lost 4 bases, the J end lost 7 bases, and 17 bases lay between the germline ends. Germline V gene sequence: CDR1 MNHNS, CDR2 SASEGT. For the CDR3, the DNA is TGTGCCAGCAGTGGCGCGGGGGGCTCGGGGCAGCCCCAGCATTTT. Translated, it gives CASSGAGGSGQPQHF.

The chain links TRBV6-6 to TRBJ1-2, with TRBD1 identical over 8 bases. Germline loops: CDR1 MNHNY, CDR2 SVGAGI (reference sequence). The CDR3 is 13 amino acids. The V gene end was trimmed by 8 bases and the J gene end by 2 bases; junction bases not matched to a gene: 4. CDR3 in DNA: TGTGCCAGCTCCGGACAGGGAAACTATGGCTACACCTTC. Protein sequence: CASSGQGNYGYTF.

V usage is TRBV5-1 and J usage is TRBJ2-1, with TRBD2 matching 8 bases. V trimming: 0 bases; J trimming: 4 bases; junction bases outside the gene matches: 18. The CDR3 has 20 amino acids. Germline CDR1 is SGHRS and CDR2 is YFSETQ. The CDR3 sequence is CASSLGLGPLFGRVYNEQFF. The CDR3 coding sequence is TGCGCCAGCAGCTTGGGCTTGGGGCCTCTCTTCGGGAGGGTTTACAATGAGCAGTTCTTC.

The V call is TRBV29-1, the J call TRBJ2-7; 7 bases align to TRBD1. Germline CDR1 SQVTM, CDR2 ANQGSEA. CDR3 length equals 13 residues. Trimming cost V 7 bases and J 2 bases; bases outside gene matches: 8. The CDR3 region has the DNA TGCAGCGCTCGGGACAGCGCGGCCTACGAGCAGTACTTC. This sequence encodes CSARDSAAYEQYF.

This chain links TRBV11-3 with TRBJ1-6, with a tentative D call TRBD1 (5 bases). Germline CDR1 SGHNT, CDR2 YENEEA. This CDR3 contains 14 residues. The ends were cut back, 3 bases at V and 6 bases at J, with 9 bases in the middle. This CDR3 is CASSLGQFNSPLHF. For the CDR3, the DNA is TGTGCCAGCAGCTTGGGGCAGTTTAATTCACCCCTCCACTTT.

The V and J genes are TRBV27 and TRBJ2-1; 9 bases map to TRBD2. The V gene end was trimmed by 6 bases and the J gene end by 7 bases; junction bases not matched to a gene: 4. The length of the CDR3 is 13 residues. Germline-derived CDR1 and CDR2 are MNHEY and SMNVEV (reference sequence). The CDR3 nucleotides are TGTGCCAGCAGCGGCGGGAGGGGAAATGAGCAGTTCTTC. This sequence encodes CASSGGRGNEQFF.

The J gene is TRBJ1-6, the V gene TRBV30, with D maybe TRBD1 (5 bases). The CDR3 has 12 residues. V was pared by 2 bases and J by 15 bases, with 14 bases between. Germline V CDR1 and CDR2: GTSNPN, SVGIG (reference sequence). CDR3 in DNA: TGTGCCTGGAGTTCGGGGGTTTCAGTCCTCCACTTT. Protein: CAWSSGVSVLHF.

V usage is TRBV6-6 and J usage is TRBJ2-1; unclear D gene. Germline V gene lookup returns CDR1 MNHNY and CDR2 SVGAGI (reference sequence). This CDR3 has 12 amino acids. The germline V and J ends were trimmed by 8 bases and 4 bases, with 9 bases remaining between them. CDR3 in DNA: TGTGCCAGCCACCGAATATACAATGAGCAGTTCTTC. This gives the protein CASHRIYNEQFF.

The chain employs TRBV11-3 and TRBJ2-3, with TRBD2 as a possible D gene (5 bases). Trimming removed 8 bases at V and 1 base at J, with 13 bases between. CDR1 is SGHNT and CDR2 is YENEEA in the germline V gene. The CDR3 sequence is 14 residues long. DNA for the CDR3: TGTGCCAGCGGATTCGGAGGACGCACAGATACGCAGTATTTT. Residues: CASGFGGRTDTQYF.